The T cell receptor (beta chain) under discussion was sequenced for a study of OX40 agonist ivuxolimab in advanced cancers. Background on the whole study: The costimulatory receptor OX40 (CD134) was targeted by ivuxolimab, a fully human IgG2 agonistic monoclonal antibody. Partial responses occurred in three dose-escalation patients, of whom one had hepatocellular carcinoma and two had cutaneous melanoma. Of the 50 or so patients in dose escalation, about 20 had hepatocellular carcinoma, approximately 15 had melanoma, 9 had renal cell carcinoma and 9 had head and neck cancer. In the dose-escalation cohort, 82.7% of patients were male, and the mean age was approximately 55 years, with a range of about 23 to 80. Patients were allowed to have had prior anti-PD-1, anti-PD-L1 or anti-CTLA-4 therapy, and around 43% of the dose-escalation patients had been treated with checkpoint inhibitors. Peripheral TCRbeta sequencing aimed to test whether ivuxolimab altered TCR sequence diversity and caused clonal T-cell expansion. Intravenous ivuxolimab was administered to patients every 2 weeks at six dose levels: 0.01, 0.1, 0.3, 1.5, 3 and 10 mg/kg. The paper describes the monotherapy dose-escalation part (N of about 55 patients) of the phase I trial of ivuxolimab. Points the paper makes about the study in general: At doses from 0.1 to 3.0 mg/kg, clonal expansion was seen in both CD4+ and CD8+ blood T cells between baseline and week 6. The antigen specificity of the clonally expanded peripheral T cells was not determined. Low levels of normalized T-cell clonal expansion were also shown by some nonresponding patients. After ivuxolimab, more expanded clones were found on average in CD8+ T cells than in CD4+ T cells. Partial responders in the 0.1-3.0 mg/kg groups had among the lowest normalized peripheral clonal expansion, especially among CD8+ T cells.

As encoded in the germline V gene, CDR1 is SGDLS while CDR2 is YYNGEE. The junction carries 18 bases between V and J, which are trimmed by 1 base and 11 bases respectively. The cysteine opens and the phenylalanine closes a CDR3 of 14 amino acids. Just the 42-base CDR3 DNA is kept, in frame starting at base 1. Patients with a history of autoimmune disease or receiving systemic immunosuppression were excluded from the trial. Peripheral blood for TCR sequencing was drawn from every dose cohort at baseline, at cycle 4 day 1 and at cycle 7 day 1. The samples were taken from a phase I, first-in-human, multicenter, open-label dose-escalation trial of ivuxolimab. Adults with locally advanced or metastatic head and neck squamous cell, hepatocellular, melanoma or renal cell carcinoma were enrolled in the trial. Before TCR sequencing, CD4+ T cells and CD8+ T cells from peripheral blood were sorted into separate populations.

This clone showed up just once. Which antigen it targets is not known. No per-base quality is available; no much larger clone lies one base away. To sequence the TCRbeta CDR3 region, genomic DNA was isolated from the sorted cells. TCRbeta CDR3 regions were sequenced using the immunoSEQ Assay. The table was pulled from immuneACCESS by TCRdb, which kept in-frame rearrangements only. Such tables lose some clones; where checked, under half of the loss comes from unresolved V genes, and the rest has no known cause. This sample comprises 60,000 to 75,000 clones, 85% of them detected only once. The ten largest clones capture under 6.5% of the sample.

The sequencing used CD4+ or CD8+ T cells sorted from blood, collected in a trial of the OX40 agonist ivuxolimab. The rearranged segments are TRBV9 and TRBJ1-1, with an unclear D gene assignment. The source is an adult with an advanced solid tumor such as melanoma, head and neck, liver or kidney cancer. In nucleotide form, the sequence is TGTGCCAGCAGCGTAAATTATGGGTTCGAGGCGGCTTTCTTT. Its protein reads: CASSVNYGFEAAFF.